This TCR beta chain was sequenced in a study of T cells in tuberculosis. About the study: A South African cohort included IGRA-negative adolescents, latently infected IGRA-positive adolescents and adults with active tuberculosis.

Tuberculin skin test and IGRA determined adolescents' latent tuberculosis status at entry. Method: immunoSEQ multiplex PCR; TCRdb's copy keeps in-frame clones and lacks some. Of 30,000 to 35,000 clones in the sample, approximately 90% are singletons; the top ten hold 2.2%. The CDR3 extends over 14 amino acids. The germline V gene has CDR1 LGHNA and CDR2 YSLEER. V lost 6 bases and J lost 4, with 10 bases in between. The sample taken for sequencing was PBMCs. This TCR was sampled from a donor aged 10-29 years with latent tuberculosis or without tuberculosis infection. This chain links TRBV4-3 with TRBJ1-6, with D uncertain. Written as DNA, the CDR3 is TGCGCCAGCAGTCATCCGGGGTATAATTCACCCCTCCACTTT. Its translation: CASSHPGYNSPLHF.